This T cell receptor (beta chain) was captured by sequencing in a study of control samples from healthy donors and cancer patients. The assay was immunoSEQ multiplex PCR, and TCRdb's table has in-frame clones only and misses some. The data contain 150,000 or so clones, over 85% of them singletons. The CDR3 sequence is 15 residues long. CDR1 and CDR2 (germline): SGHTA, FQGTGA. V lost 6 bases to trimming and J lost 1 base, with 16 bases between them. Source material: blood. This receptor was obtained from a man younger than 35 in good health. The chain recombines TRBV7-3 with TRBJ2-7; a weak D match, TRBD2 (6 bases). CDR3: CASSSQGGMSYEQYF. The DNA of the CDR3 is TGTGCCAGCAGTTCCCAGGGCGGGATGTCCTACGAGCAGTACTTC. The whole variable domain, remainder taken from reference TRBV7-3 and TRBJ2-7, is GAGVSQTPSNKVTEKGKYVELRCDPISGHTALYWYRQSLGQGPEFLIYFQGTGAADDSGLPNDRFFAVRPEGSVSTLKIQRTERGDSAVYLCASSSQGGMSYEQYFGPGTRLTVT.